The present T cell receptor beta chain was sequenced within a study of lung T cells in sarcoidosis with Löfgren's syndrome. Only a few counts were recorded for this clonotype. CDR3 length equals 15 residues. Germline loops: CDR1 DFQATT, CDR2 SNEGSKA (reference sequence). V lost 6 bases and J 3 bases, leaving 18 bases between the germline ends. From the reads, TCRdb called clonotypes with MiXCR, one entry per CDR3 protein. The table has fewer than 80,000 distinct CDR3 sequences, 21% seen once. What was sequenced was CD4+ T cells from PBMCs. The clonotype was recovered from a human donor with sarcoidosis (Löfgren's syndrome or another form), or a control subject (not recorded which). J is TRBJ2-1 and V is TRBV20-1; the D gene is possibly TRBD2 (6 bases). Here the CDR3 reads CSAPLAGKGYNEQFF. CDR3 DNA sequence: TGCAGTGCCCCCCTGGCGGGGAAGGGCTACAATGAGCAGTTCTTC.